This T cell receptor beta chain was recorded in a study of blood T cell repertoires in COVID-19. The repertoire was sequenced with immunoSEQ multiplex PCR; TCRdb's copy has only in-frame clones and lacks some. The data contain a few hundred thousand clones, roughly 79% of them singletons. CDR3 length: 21 residues. V gave up 2 bases and J gave up 2 bases, with 29 bases separating them. The germline V gene encodes CDR1 MRHNA and CDR2 SNTAGT. This sequence was found in a man between 40 and 49 years old who had recovered from COVID-19. The chain has TRBV6-4 and TRBJ2-3; D is perhaps TRBD2 (8 bases). Sequencing used PBMCs or T cells enriched from blood (not recorded which). The CDR3 DNA is TGTGCCAGCAGTGACACCCCGGGACAGAAAGTAACTAGCGGCGACACAGATACGCAGTATTTT. It translates to CASSDTPGQKVTSGDTDTQYF.